This T cell receptor beta chain was captured in a study of OX40 agonist ivuxolimab in advanced cancers. Broadly, across the study: The costimulatory receptor OX40 (CD134) was targeted by ivuxolimab, a fully human IgG2 agonistic monoclonal antibody. Intravenous ivuxolimab was administered to patients every 2 weeks at six dose levels: 0.01, 0.1, 0.3, 1.5, 3 and 10 mg/kg. Of the roughly 50 dose-escalation patients, hepatocellular carcinoma was present in 19, melanoma in approximately 15, renal cell carcinoma in 9 and head and neck cancer in 9. The dose-escalation cohort was about 83% male with a mean age of about 58 years, ranging from about 20 to 80. Patients were allowed to have had prior anti-PD-1, anti-PD-L1 or anti-CTLA-4 therapy, and approximately 41% of the dose-escalation patients had previously received checkpoint inhibitors. Partial responses were achieved by three dose-escalation patients, of whom one had hepatocellular carcinoma and two had cutaneous melanoma. The purpose of peripheral TCRbeta sequencing was to test whether ivuxolimab changed TCR sequence diversity and led to clonal T-cell expansion. The paper describes the monotherapy dose-escalation part (N of about 52 patients) of the phase I trial of ivuxolimab.

The trial excluded patients who had a history of autoimmune disease or were on systemic immunosuppression. Peripheral blood for TCR sequencing was collected from all dose cohorts at baseline, on cycle 4 day 1, and on cycle 7 day 1. The samples were taken from a phase I, first-in-human, multicenter, open-label dose-escalation trial of ivuxolimab. Adults with locally advanced or metastatic melanoma, renal cell carcinoma, hepatocellular carcinoma or head and neck squamous cell carcinoma were enrolled in the trial. Before TCR sequencing, CD4+ and CD8+ T cells were separately sorted from peripheral blood. CDR1 and CDR2 are read off the germline V gene as SGHVS and FQNEAQ. The CDR3 starts with the cysteine, ends with the phenylalanine, and has 13 residues. CDR3 DNA is the only sequence kept; it has 39 bases, read in frame from the first base. The junction carries 11 bases between V and J, which are trimmed by 8 bases and 1 base respectively.

What the study reported, not specific to this receptor: The antigen specificity of the peripheral T cells that underwent clonal expansion was not determined. Clonal expansion of both CD4+ and CD8+ blood T cells was observed from baseline to week 6 at doses 0.1 to 3.0 mg/kg. Partial responders in the 0.1-3.0 mg/kg groups had among the lowest normalized peripheral clonal expansion, especially among CD8+ T cells. Low levels of normalized T-cell clonal expansion were also shown by some nonresponding patients. On average, CD8+ T cells showed more expanded clones than CD4+ T cells after ivuxolimab.

To sequence the TCRbeta CDR3 region, genomic DNA was isolated from the sorted cells. The immunoSEQ Assay was used for sequencing of TCRbeta CDR3 regions. The table was pulled from immuneACCESS by TCRdb, which kept in-frame rearrangements only. Such tables lose some clones; where checked, under half of the loss comes from unresolved V genes, and the rest has no known cause. Across this sample there are around 60,000 clones, with over 60% seen only once. The ten top clones hold just under 6.5% of the sample. This clone turned up a few times. Its antigen target is currently unknown. Nothing much larger sits one base from this clone, and base qualities are not available.

The TCR sequence derives from an adult with an advanced solid tumor such as melanoma, head and neck, liver or kidney cancer. The rearrangement joined TRBV7-8 to TRBJ1-1; the D gene is not confidently resolved. This specimen consisted of CD4+ or CD8+ T cells sorted from blood, obtained in a trial of the OX40 agonist ivuxolimab. This receptor carries the CDR3 CASLREGNTEAFF. The DNA sequence is as follows: TGTGCCAGCCTCCGGGAAGGGAACACTGAAGCTTTCTTT.